The T cell receptor beta chain under discussion was sequenced for a study of blood T cell repertoires in COVID-19. Background on the study: Sample material is recorded as cDNA or gDNA derived from T cells, B-cell-depleted T cells, or PBMCs.

V dropped 6 bases and J dropped 3; count of bases not matched to a gene: 7. The CDR3 runs 15 residues. Germline V lookup: CDR1 MNHEY, CDR2 SVGAGI. Authors' data handling: For nucleated cells, counts were estimated from reference gene primer amplification. Repertoires were generated with immunoSEQ multiplex PCR, while TCRdb's copy carries only in-frame clones and drops some. The D gene and trimming were derived from the DNA, and the V and J assignments and clone size from that table. This table has over 60,000 clones, 82% appearing once. This clone was observed a few times. This receptor was obtained from a human donor in a cohort sampled during active COVID-19. Material for sequencing was peripheral blood. The chain joins TRBV6-5 to TRBJ1-1; 10 nucleotides align to TRBD1. The CDR3: CASRTGQGIDTEAFF. CDR3 DNA: TGTGCCAGCAGAACGGGACAGGGGATAGACACTGAAGCTTTCTTT.